The entry below gives a single T cell receptor beta chain sequence along with its context. The antigen is not known. V lost 4 bases to trimming and J lost 8 bases, with 11 bases between them. The CDR3 runs 11 residues. Germline V gives CDR1 GTSNPN, CDR2 SVGIG (reference sequence). The PCR made use of 60 Vbeta and 13 Jbeta primers. Profiled with immunoSEQ multiplex PCR; TCRdb holds only in-frame clones, not every one. The sample contains approximately 65,000 clones, 65% to 70% of which appear only once. This entry belongs to a study of cytomegalovirus exposure and HLA in healthy donors. Overall study results and limits: With further analysis later on, most CMV-associated TCR beta chains appeared HLA-restricted. Researchers reported in a later analysis that a missense DCLRE1C variant was tied to TCR beta V- and J-gene trimming. Most observed TCR sequences were rare, whereas some public TCRs were detected in many donors. Among the sequence variants, a highly shared cluster was likely an artifact of sequencing.

This sequence was found in a man aged 35 to 55 in good health and CMV-seropositive. The chain carries TRBV30 and TRBJ1-1, with D tentatively TRBD1 (6 bases). Sequencing used PBMCs. The CDR3 bases are TGTGCCTGGACTCGGACAGACGAAGCTTTCTTT. Its protein is CAWTRTDEAFF.